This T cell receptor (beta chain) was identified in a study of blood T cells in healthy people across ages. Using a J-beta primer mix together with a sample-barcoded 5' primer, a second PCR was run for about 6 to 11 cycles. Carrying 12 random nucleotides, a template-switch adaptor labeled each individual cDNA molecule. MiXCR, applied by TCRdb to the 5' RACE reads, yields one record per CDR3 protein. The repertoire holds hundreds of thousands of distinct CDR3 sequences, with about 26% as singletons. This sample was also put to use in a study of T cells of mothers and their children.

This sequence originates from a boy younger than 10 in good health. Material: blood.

The CDR3 region is CASSQDAGGPKNIQYF. Written as DNA, the CDR3 is TGTGCCAGCAGCCAAGATGCGGGGGGGCCAAAAAACATTCAGTACTTC. The chain employs TRBV4-2 and TRBJ2-4; 9 bases match TRBD2. The CDR3 consists of 16 residues. CDR1 and CDR2 from the germline V gene are LGHNA and YNFKEQ. The J segment lost 4 bases and the V segment lost 0 bases, leaving 4 bases of the junction unmatched.